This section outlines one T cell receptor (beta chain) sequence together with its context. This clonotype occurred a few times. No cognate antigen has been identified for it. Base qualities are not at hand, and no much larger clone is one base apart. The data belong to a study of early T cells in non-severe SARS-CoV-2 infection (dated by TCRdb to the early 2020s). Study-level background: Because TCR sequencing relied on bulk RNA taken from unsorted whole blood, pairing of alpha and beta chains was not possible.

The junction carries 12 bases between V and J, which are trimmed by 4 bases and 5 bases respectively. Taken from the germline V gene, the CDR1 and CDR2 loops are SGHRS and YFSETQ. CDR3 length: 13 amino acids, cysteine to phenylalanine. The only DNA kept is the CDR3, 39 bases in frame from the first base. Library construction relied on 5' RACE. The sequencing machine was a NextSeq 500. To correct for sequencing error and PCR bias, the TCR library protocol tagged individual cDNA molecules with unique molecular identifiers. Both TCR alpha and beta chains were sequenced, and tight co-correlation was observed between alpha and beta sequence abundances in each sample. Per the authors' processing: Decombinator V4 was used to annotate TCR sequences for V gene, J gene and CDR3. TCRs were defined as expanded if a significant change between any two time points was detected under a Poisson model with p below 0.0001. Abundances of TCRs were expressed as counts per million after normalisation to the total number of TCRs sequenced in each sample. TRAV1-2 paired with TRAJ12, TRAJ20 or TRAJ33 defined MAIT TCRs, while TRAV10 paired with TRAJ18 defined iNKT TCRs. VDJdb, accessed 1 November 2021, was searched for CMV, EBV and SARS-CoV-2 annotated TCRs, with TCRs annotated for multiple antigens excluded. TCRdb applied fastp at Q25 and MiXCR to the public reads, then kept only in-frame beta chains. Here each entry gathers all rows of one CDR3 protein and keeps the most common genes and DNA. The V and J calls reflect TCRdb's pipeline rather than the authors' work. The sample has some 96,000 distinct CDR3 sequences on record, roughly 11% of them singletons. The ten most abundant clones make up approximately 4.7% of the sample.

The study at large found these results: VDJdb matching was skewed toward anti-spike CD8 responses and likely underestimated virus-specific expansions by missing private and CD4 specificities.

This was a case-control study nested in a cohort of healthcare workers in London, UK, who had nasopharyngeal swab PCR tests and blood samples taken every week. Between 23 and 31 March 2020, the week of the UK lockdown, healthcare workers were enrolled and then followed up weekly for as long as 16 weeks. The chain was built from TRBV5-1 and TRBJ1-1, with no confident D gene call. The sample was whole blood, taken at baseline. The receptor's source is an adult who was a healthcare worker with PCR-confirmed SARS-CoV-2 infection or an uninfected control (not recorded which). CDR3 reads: CASSPIRGTEAFF. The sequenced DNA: TGCGCCAGCAGCCCCATTCGTGGAACTGAAGCTTTCTTT.